The 15 T cell receptor beta chains below were found in one sample sequenced in a study of control samples from healthy donors and cancer patients. Profiling relied on immunoSEQ multiplex PCR, and the TCRdb table lists in-frame clones only, not all of them. The sample records 200,000 or so clones, approximately 91% being singletons. The specimen sequenced was blood. Receptor source: a man in his thirties or forties in good health.

This chain uses TRBV9 with TRBJ1-2; tentatively, D is TRBD1 (5 bases). The CDR3 runs 17 residues. Trimming removed 4 bases at V and 8 bases at J, with 27 bases between. CDR1 and CDR2 from the germline V gene are SGDLS and YYNGEE. DNA for the CDR3: TGTGCCAGCAGCAAGGACCCTAATCTGAATCGGGGCGTGGGCTACACCTTC. Amino acid sequence: CASSKDPNLNRGVGYTF.

This clone was observed a handful of times. The J gene is TRBJ2-7, the V gene TRBV6-5; 10 bases fit TRBD1. The CDR3 loop spans 14 amino acids. V dropped 6 bases and J dropped 5; count of bases not matched to a gene: 7. CDR1 is MNHEY and CDR2 is SVGAGI in the germline V gene. The CDR3, as DNA: TGTGCCAGCAGCTCCGACAGGGGGCAAGACGAGCAGTACTTC. Translating gives CASSSDRGQDEQYF.

J is TRBJ2-1 and V is TRBV2, with unresolved D. Germline-derived CDR1 and CDR2 are SNHLY and FYNNEI. This CDR3 comprises 13 residues. Trimming stripped 2 bases from V and 6 bases from J, with 8 bases between. The CDR3 spells CASSEIWGNEQFF. In DNA, the CDR3 is TGTGCCAGCAGTGAAATCTGGGGCAATGAGCAGTTCTTC.

The V gene is TRBV5-6, the J gene TRBJ2-5, with D hard to call. Germline CDR1 is SGHDT and CDR2 is YYEEEE. Trimming removed 2 bases from V and 5 bases from J, with 16 bases in between. The CDR3 runs to 15 residues. Here the CDR3 reads CASSFESTPGETQYF. The DNA of the CDR3 is TGTGCCAGCAGCTTTGAATCCACCCCCGGGGAGACCCAGTACTTC.

This clone was counted a single time. This sequence joins TRBV27 and TRBJ1-1; D not certain. The CDR3 has 16 amino acids. With 7 bases removed from V and 5 bases from J, the gap between germline ends came to 23 bases. Germline values: CDR1 MNHEY, CDR2 SMNVEV (reference sequence). The CDR3 DNA follows: TGTGCCAGCATCCCCTCGAGGGAGACAATGGAAACTGAAGCTTTCTTT. As protein: CASIPSRETMETEAFF.

This rearrangement joins TRBV27 to TRBJ1-4, with D possibly matching TRBD1 (6 bases). Trimming removed 1 base from V and 7 bases from J, with 10 bases in between. The CDR3 extends over 14 amino acids. CDR1 is MNHEY and CDR2 is SMNVEV in the germline V gene (reference sequence). The DNA of the CDR3 is TGTGCCAGCAGTTTATTAGGGGGAGTTGAAAAACTGTTTTTT. This sequence encodes CASSLLGGVEKLFF. The variable domain in full, completed from reference TRBV27 and TRBJ1-4, reads EAQVTQNPRYLITVTGKKLTVTCSQNMNHEYMSWYRQDPGLGLRQIYYSMNVEVTDKGDVPEGYKVSRKEKRNFPLILESPSPNQTSLYFCASSLLGGVEKLFFGSGTQLSVL.

The chain joins TRBV7-9 to TRBJ1-6; D is undetermined. V was trimmed by 5 bases and J by 9 bases, leaving 8 bases between them. The CDR3 has 12 amino acids. Germline V CDR1 and CDR2: SEHNR, FQNEAQ (reference sequence). CDR3 amino acids: CASSQMSSPLHF. In nucleotides, the CDR3 is TGTGCCAGCAGCCAAATGAGTTCACCCCTCCACTTT.

The rearrangement joins TRBV12-3 or TRBV12-4 to TRBJ1-1; no firm D call. This CDR3 spans 13 amino acids. V lost 7 bases and J 4 bases, leaving 13 bases between the germline ends. CDR3 sequence: CASKETRSTEAFF. In DNA, the CDR3 is TGTGCCAGCAAGGAGACAAGGAGCACTGAAGCTTTCTTT.

The chain carries TRBV15 and TRBJ1-1, with D hard to call. Trimming stripped 0 bases from V and 6 bases from J, with 8 bases between. The germline V gene encodes CDR1 LNHNV and CDR2 YYDKDF (reference sequence). The CDR3 runs 13 residues. This chain's CDR3 is CATSRDLSAEAFF. The CDR3 DNA reads as TGTGCCACCAGCAGAGATTTAAGCGCTGAAGCTTTCTTT. The full variable domain, its missing parts supplied by reference TRBV15 and TRBJ1-1, is DAMVIQNPRYQVTQFGKPVTLSCSQTLNHNVMYWYQQKSSQAPKLLFHYYDKDFNNEADTPDNFQSRRPNTSFCFLDIRSPGLGDTAMYLCATSRDLSAEAFFGQGTRLTVV.

The chain recombines TRBV7-8 with TRBJ1-5; D unresolved. This CDR3 is 15 amino acids long. Trimming took 1 base from V and 1 from J, leaving 8 bases between them. From germline, CDR1 is SGHVS and CDR2 FQNEAQ. CDR3 region: CASSLGRVSNQPQHF. The CDR3 region has the DNA TGTGCCAGCAGCTTAGGACGGGTCAGCAATCAGCCCCAGCATTTT.

This chain uses TRBV30 with TRBJ2-2, with a tentative D call TRBD2 (6 bases). V lost 8 bases and J 11 bases, leaving 33 bases between the germline ends. Germline V gene lookup returns CDR1 GTSNPN and CDR2 SVGIG (reference sequence). The CDR3 has 17 residues. This chain's CDR3 is CALDRSRTPGRSQELFF. CDR3 nucleotides: TGTGCCCTGGACCGTTCGCGAACACCGGGGAGGTCCCAAGAGCTGTTTTTT. Using reference TRBV30 and TRBJ2-2 for the parts outside the CDR3, the full variable domain is SQTIHQWPATLVQPVGSPLSLECTVEGTSNPNLYWYRQAAGRGLQLLFYSVGIGQISSEVPQNLSASRPQDRQFILSSKKLLLSDSGFYLCALDRSRTPGRSQELFFGEGSRLTVL.

The gene calls are TRBV27 and TRBJ1-5; D ambiguous. Trimming took 3 bases from V and 1 from J, leaving 7 bases between them. CDR1 is MNHEY, CDR2 SMNVEV, per germline (reference sequence). CDR3 size: 14 residues. The chain's CDR3 is CASSLTGSNQPQHF. CDR3 nucleotides: TGTGCCAGCAGTTTGACGGGAAGCAATCAGCCCCAGCATTTT.

The chain joins TRBV5-1 to TRBJ2-3; a possible D gene is TRBD2 (5 bases). The germline V gene has CDR1 SGHRS and CDR2 YFSETQ. V gave up 5 bases and J gave up 2 bases, with 18 bases separating them. The CDR3 is made up of 16 amino acids. The CDR3 loop is CASSTGSLQSTDTQYF. Written as DNA, the CDR3 is TGCGCCAGCAGTACGGGAAGCCTTCAGTCCACAGATACGCAGTATTTT.

This clone was observed a single time. V and J are TRBV2 and TRBJ1-5, with a possible D match to TRBD1 (5 bases). The ends were cut back, 6 bases at V and 3 bases at J, with 9 bases in the middle. Germline loops: CDR1 SNHLY, CDR2 FYNNEI. This CDR3 is 13 amino acids long. DNA of the CDR3: TGTGCCAGCAGGAGCAGGGACAATCAGCCCCAGCATTTT. Translating it yields CASRSRDNQPQHF.

This clone was picked up one time. CDR3 sequence reads: CATSAPDRPEQYF. CDR3 nucleotide sequence: TGTGCCACCAGTGCTCCAGACAGGCCCGAGCAGTACTTC. The gene calls are TRBV24-1 and TRBJ2-7; a possible D gene is TRBD1 (6 bases). Trimming left V 5 bases short and J 6 bases short, with 13 bases between. CDR3 size: 13 residues. Germline V gene lookup returns CDR1 KGHDR and CDR2 SFDVKD.